Presented here are 21 T cell receptor beta chains from one specimen sequenced in a study of T-cell reconstitution after alpha-beta-depleted transplantation in children. Molecular barcoding with unique molecular identifiers was used for the TCRbeta library. TCRdb reanalysed the PCR reads using MiXCR and keeps one entry per CDR3 protein. The sample lists roughly 490,000 distinct CDR3 sequences, 9.5% to 12% occurring once. Sequenced here: PBMCs, mostly from graft donor cells, sampled 180 days after TCRalphabeta/CD19-depleted stem cell transplant. The receptor set was obtained from a female patient between 2 and 15 years old who had a stem cell transplant for aplastic anemia, so the T cells may come from the graft donor.

This clonotype has only a few counts. The chain combines TRBV6-2 or TRBV6-3 with TRBJ2-4; D is unresolved. The germline gives CDR1 MNHEY, CDR2 SVGEGT. Trimming shortened V by 10 bases and J by 2 bases, and 21 bases separated the two germline ends. The CDR3 totals 16 residues. The CDR3 bases are TGTGCCACCGAAGACATTACCACTTGGTCCAAAAACATTCAGTACTTC. Its translation is CATEDITTWSKNIQYF.

The J gene is TRBJ2-1, the V gene TRBV12-3 or TRBV12-4; possibly TRBD2 for D (6 bases). The V end lost 5 bases, the J end lost 2 bases, and 13 bases lay between the germline ends. The CDR3 has 15 amino acids. CDR3 in amino acids: CASSPRRGTYNEQFF. Here the CDR3 DNA reads TGTGCCAGCAGTCCACGGCGCGGGACCTACAATGAGCAGTTCTTC.

The V gene is TRBV12-3 or TRBV12-4, the J gene TRBJ2-7, with D maybe TRBD2 (5 bases). The CDR3 is made up of 14 amino acids. V shed 3 bases and J shed 5 bases, with 14 bases lying between them. This chain's CDR3 is CASSFRGVSHEQYF. The CDR3 DNA sequence: TGTGCCAGCAGTTTCCGGGGAGTATCCCACGAGCAGTACTTC.

This clonotype was counted a few times. The rearrangement uses TRBV20-1 and TRBJ1-5; maybe TRBD1 (6 bases). Looked up from germline, CDR1 is DFQATT and CDR2 is SNEGSKA (reference sequence). The V and J ends lost 0 bases and 9 bases respectively, with 15 bases between them. The CDR3 covers 14 residues. In DNA form, the CDR3 reads TGCAGTGCTAGAGATGGAAGTCAAGGGGGGCCCCAGCATTTT. This codes for CSARDGSQGGPQHF.

Ten or more counts support this clonotype. This chain uses TRBV29-1 with TRBJ2-4; perhaps TRBD2 as D (5 bases). Germline assignment: CDR1 SQVTM and CDR2 ANQGSEA. There are 13 residues in the CDR3. V was shortened by 6 bases and J by 2 bases, with 11 bases between the two germline ends. The CDR3 sequence is CSVEDPSKNIQYF. CDR3 DNA sequence: TGCAGCGTGGAGGACCCTTCCAAAAACATTCAGTACTTC.

This clonotype was observed at least ten times. V is TRBV28 and J is TRBJ1-5, with a possible D match to TRBD1 (5 bases). This CDR3 is built from 15 residues. The ends were cut back, 1 base at V and 1 base at J, with 8 bases in the middle. CDR1 and CDR2 (germline): MDHEN, SYDVKM. The CDR3 coding sequence is TGTGCCAGCAGTTTATCGGGGGGGAGCAATCAGCCCCAGCATTTT. Translating it yields CASSLSGGSNQPQHF.

The chain uses TRBV28 and TRBJ1-1; D not certain. Germline V CDR1 and CDR2: MDHEN, SYDVKM. The CDR3 is made up of 12 amino acids. Trimming removed 5 bases from V and 2 bases from J, with 6 bases in between. CDR3 DNA sequence: TGTGCCAGCAGTACGAGCAACACTGAAGCTTTCTTT. This codes for CASSTSNTEAFF.

The CDR3 DNA sequence: TGTGCCAGCAGTTACTCACTTAGGGAGCAGTTCTTC. This translates into CASSYSLREQFF. The chain combines TRBV6-2 or TRBV6-3 with TRBJ2-1; D is unclear. The germline gives CDR1 MNHEY, CDR2 SVGEGT. Trimming pared 0 bases from V and 10 bases from J, leaving 7 bases between. The CDR3 runs 12 residues.

There are a few counts of this clonotype. V is TRBV5-1 and J is TRBJ2-3; 9 nucleotides align to TRBD2. This CDR3 has 16 amino acids. Germline-derived CDR1 and CDR2 are SGHRS and YFSETQ. Trimming cost V 3 bases and J 0 bases; bases outside gene matches: 5. CDR3 in amino acids: CASSSGSGRSTDTQYF. DNA for the CDR3: TGCGCCAGCAGCTCCGGGAGCGGGAGGAGCACAGATACGCAGTATTTT. Together with reference TRBV5-1 and TRBJ2-3, the CDR3 gives the full variable domain: KAGVTQTPRYLIKTRGQQVTLSCSPISGHRSVSWYQQTPGQGLQFLFEYFSETQRNKGNFPGRFSGRQFSNSRSEMNVSTLELGDSALYLCASSSGSGRSTDTQYFGPGTRLTVL.

This clonotype was observed many times. The rearrangement uses TRBV10-3 and TRBJ2-2, with D possibly TRBD2 on 5 matching bases. Trimming took off 3 bases at V and 0 bases at J, with 8 bases between the two ends. In germline, CDR1 is ENHRY, CDR2 SYGVKD. The length of the CDR3 is 15 residues. The CDR3 sequence is CAISDETTNTGELFF. The CDR3 DNA reads as TGTGCCATCAGTGACGAGACTACGAACACCGGGGAGCTGTTTTTT.

In this sample, this clonotype turned up a few times. The chain joins TRBV12-3 or TRBV12-4 to TRBJ2-1, with TRBD2 matching over 14 bases. The CDR3 length is 14 residues. J lost 10 bases, V lost 10 bases, and 9 bases had no gene match. The CDR3 sequence is CATTGLAGGEEQFF. DNA for the CDR3: TGTGCCACCACCGGACTAGCGGGAGGAGAAGAGCAGTTCTTC.

Ten or more counts support this clonotype. The chain carries TRBV29-1 and TRBJ1-5, with D hard to call. V shed 4 bases and J shed 4 bases, with 11 bases lying between them. The germline CDR1 and CDR2 sequences are SQVTM and ANQGSEA. The length of the CDR3 is 13 residues. The CDR3 loop is CSVAAYGNQPQHF. Written as DNA, the CDR3 is TGCAGCGTTGCGGCATACGGAAATCAGCCCCAGCATTTT. The full variable domain, completed using reference TRBV29-1 and TRBJ1-5, is SAVISQKPSRDICQRGTSLTIQCQVDSQVTMMFWYRQQPGQSLTLIATANQGSEATYESGFVIDKFPISRPNLTFSTLTVSNMSPEDSSIYLCSVAAYGNQPQHFGDGTRLSIL.

This sequence joins TRBV4-3 and TRBJ2-3; D is ambiguous. Trimming removed 0 bases at V and 1 base at J, with 8 bases between. CDR3 size: 15 residues. The germline gives CDR1 LGHNA, CDR2 YSLEER. CDR3 loop: CASSQEGRGTDTQYF. The CDR3 DNA is TGCGCCAGCAGCCAAGAGGGAAGGGGCACAGATACGCAGTATTTT.

Only a few counts were recorded for this clonotype. The chain joins TRBV7-9 to TRBJ2-7, with D tentatively TRBD1 (5 bases). CDR3 length: 13 residues. The germline V and J ends were trimmed by 3 bases and 3 bases, with 9 bases remaining between them. Germline V gives CDR1 SEHNR, CDR2 FQNEAQ (reference sequence). CDR3 residues: CASSFREDYEQYF. CDR3 coding DNA: TGTGCCAGCAGCTTCAGGGAAGACTACGAGCAGTACTTC.

V gene TRBV5-8 combines with J gene TRBJ2-1; D is unresolved. The V end lost 2 bases, the J end lost 8 bases, and 17 bases lay between the germline ends. The CDR3 is 15 amino acids. Germline V gene lookup returns CDR1 SGHTS and CDR2 YDEGEE. The CDR3 nucleotides read TGTGCCAGCAGCTTACTTGGTCAGCCTGGGGATGAGCAGTTCTTC. Encoded protein: CASSLLGQPGDEQFF.

This clonotype was observed at least ten times. The chain uses TRBV28 and TRBJ2-2; D is ambiguous. Trimming cost V 5 bases and J 4 bases, with 5 bases left between them. This CDR3 region has 12 residues. The germline V gene encodes CDR1 MDHEN and CDR2 SYDVKM. The CDR3 region is CASSQSTGELFF. CDR3 nucleotides: TGTGCCAGCAGTCAAAGCACCGGGGAGCTGTTTTTT.

The chain employs TRBV7-2 and TRBJ2-7; 7 nucleotides align to TRBD1. The CDR3 runs 14 residues. V dropped 3 bases and J dropped 2; count of bases not matched to a gene: 4. From germline, CDR1 is SGHTA and CDR2 FQGNSA. CDR3 region: CASSFRQGPYEQYF. CDR3 coding DNA: TGTGCCAGCAGCTTTCGACAGGGACCCTACGAGCAGTACTTC.

CDR3 nucleotides: TGTGCCAGCACCCCCTCCAGAGGGCTCAGGACAGATACGCAGTATTTT. This codes for CASTPSRGLRTDTQYF. The chain couples TRBV12-3 or TRBV12-4 to TRBJ2-3; D is perhaps TRBD2 (5 bases). The CDR3 loop spans 16 amino acids. V was pared by 7 bases and J by 3 bases, with 20 bases between.

This clonotype was counted only a few times. V is TRBV15 and J is TRBJ2-3; a possible D gene is TRBD1 (6 bases). CDR1 is LNHNV and CDR2 is YYDKDF in the germline V gene (reference sequence). V was pared by 3 bases and J by 1 base, with 11 bases between. This CDR3 has 15 amino acids. The CDR3 is CATSRPTGGTDTQYF. CDR3 DNA sequence: TGTGCCACCAGCAGGCCGACAGGAGGCACAGATACGCAGTATTTT.

The V call is TRBV5-1, the J call TRBJ2-5; 15 nucleotides agree with TRBD2. J lost 9 bases, V lost 3 bases, and 6 bases had no gene match. Germline-derived CDR1 and CDR2 are SGHRS and YFSETQ. This CDR3 is 15 amino acids long. CDR3 bases: TGCGCCAGCAGCTCCGGACTAGCGGGAGGGAAAGCCCAGTACTTC. This codes for CASSSGLAGGKAQYF.

The chain is built from TRBV6-2 or TRBV6-3 and TRBJ2-3, with TRBD2 matching 7 bases. This CDR3 has 14 amino acids. Germline V lookup: CDR1 MNHEY, CDR2 SVGEGT. V lost 7 bases, J lost 2 bases, and 6 bases stayed unmatched. The CDR3: CASKVGGPTDTQYF. DNA of the CDR3: TGTGCCAGCAAGGTGGGAGGGCCCACAGATACGCAGTATTTT.